This passage covers 24 T cell receptor beta chains from one sample sequenced in a study of CD8+CD57+ T cells in acquired aplastic anemia. By flow cytometry, patients selected for sequencing had shown an expansion of CD8+CD57+ cells. For CDR3 and TCR beta VDJ profiling, genomic DNA was the template used. TCRdb fed the reads into MiXCR, producing one record per CDR3 protein. The table lists 400,000 to 600,000 distinct CDR3 sequences, about a third of them singletons. Sequencing was carried out using sorted CD4+, CD8+, or CD8+CD57+ T cells (not recorded which) from PBMCs. These receptor sequences come from a human donor with aplastic anemia.

The chain carries TRBV5-6 and TRBJ2-5; no firm D call. CDR3 length: 15 amino acids. V was pared by 0 bases and J by 3 bases, with 12 bases between. Germline V gene data show CDR1 as SGHDT and CDR2 as YYEEEE. CDR3 in amino acids: CASSLVGRLEETQYF. In DNA, the CDR3 is TGTGCCAGCAGCTTGGTGGGTCGGCTAGAAGAGACCCAGTACTTC.

The chain uses TRBV6-1 and TRBJ1-1, with D hard to call. The germline CDR1 and CDR2 sequences are MNHNS and SASEGT. The CDR3 is 13 amino acids. The V end lost 6 bases, the J end lost 6 bases, and 14 bases lay between the germline ends. The CDR3 coding sequence is TGTGCCAGCAGGCGGGCCCGCCCCCCTGAAGCTTTCTTT. As protein: CASRRARPPEAFF.

This clonotype came up a few times. The V and J genes are TRBV19 and TRBJ1-4, with TRBD1 identical over 7 bases. CDR3 size: 16 residues. Germline values: CDR1 LNHDA, CDR2 SQIVND (reference sequence). After removal of 7 bases from V and 7 bases from J, the junction contained 15 bases not matched to a gene. The CDR3 nucleotides are TGTGCCAGTAAGCGGGGGATACAGGGGTTTCGTGAAAAACTGTTTTTT. Amino acids: CASKRGIQGFREKLFF.

The rearrangement links TRBV5-6 to TRBJ2-5; D ambiguous. Germline lookup yields CDR1 SGHDT and CDR2 YYEEEE. The CDR3 runs to 15 residues. Trimming removed 0 bases at V and 5 bases at J, with 14 bases between. The CDR3 DNA is TGTGCCAGCAGCTTGGCTCGGGCAGGCCGGGAGACCCAGTACTTC. Protein sequence: CASSLARAGRETQYF.

Only a few counts were recorded for this clonotype. The rearrangement links TRBV18 to TRBJ2-7, with D possibly being TRBD1 (5 bases). The ends were cut back, 2 bases at V and 3 bases at J, with 11 bases in the middle. Germline V gene lookup returns CDR1 KGHSH and CDR2 LQKENI. CDR3 length equals 14 residues. Here the CDR3 DNA reads TGTGCCAGCTCACCAGTACAGGATAACTACGAGCAGTACTTC. The encoded protein is CASSPVQDNYEQYF.

This clonotype has just a few counts. This sequence joins TRBV24-1 and TRBJ2-1; 9 bases map to TRBD1. CDR1 is KGHDR, CDR2 SFDVKD, per germline. CDR3 length: 16 amino acids. V dropped 4 bases and J dropped 7; count of bases not matched to a gene: 10. For the CDR3, the DNA is TGTGCCACCAGTGAGGGAGGGACAGGGTCTCGGAATGAGCAGTTCTTC. Translated: CATSEGGTGSRNEQFF.

This clonotype appeared a few times. Relative to the germline gene, one junction end is altered; a read error may explain this. The V call is TRBV20-1, the J call TRBJ2-7, with D tentatively TRBD1 (5 bases). The CDR3 loop spans 14 amino acids. Germline CDR1 and CDR2: DFQATT and SNEGSKA (reference sequence). CDR3 loop: CSALPTVSSYERYF. The CDR3 DNA reads TGCAGTGCCCTCCCGACAGTAAGCTCCTACGAGCGGTACTTC.

CDR3: CASSSFIEIGEQYF. The DNA for the CDR3 is TGTGCCAGCAGCTCGTTTATTGAAATTGGCGAGCAGTACTTC. The rearrangement uses TRBV7-9 and TRBJ2-7, with unresolved D. The germline V gene encodes CDR1 SEHNR and CDR2 FQNEAQ (reference sequence). The V end was cut by 4 bases, the J end by 6 bases, with 16 bases between. This CDR3 spans 14 amino acids.

This clonotype showed up many times. The chain joins TRBV10-1 to TRBJ2-2; D remains ambiguous. Trimming stripped 3 bases from V and 4 bases from J, with 12 bases between. CDR1 is WNHNN and CDR2 is SYGVQD in the germline V gene (reference sequence). This CDR3 is built from 15 residues. The CDR3 DNA follows: TGCGCCAGCAGTGAAGATTTCCGAGCCACCGGGGAGCTGTTTTTT. It translates to CASSEDFRATGELFF.

This clonotype was detected ten times or more. This chain joins TRBV7-9 and TRBJ1-2; D unresolved. CDR1 and CDR2 (germline): SEHNR, FQNEAQ (reference sequence). The CDR3 sequence is 13 residues long. V lost 7 bases and J lost 6, with 15 bases in between. CDR3 sequence reads: CASTPRAFNGYTF. In nucleotides, the CDR3 is TGTGCCAGCACCCCCCGTGCTTTTAATGGCTACACCTTC.

Comment on this clonotype: This may be a read error, as it is one base from a much larger clone. The CDR3 ends on some other residue instead of the conserved phenylalanine or tryptophan, so this is likely a read error. This rearrangement joins TRBV19 to TRBJ1-5; the match to TRBD1 covers 7 bases. CDR1 and CDR2 from the germline V gene are LNHDA and SQIVND (reference sequence). J gave up 1 base and V 2 bases, and 2 bases lay outside the gene matches. The CDR3 consists of 15 residues. The CDR3 DNA reads as TGTGCCAGTAGTATACGGGGACAGAGCAATCAGCCCCAGCATCTT. It yields the protein CASSIRGQSNQPQHL.

This rearrangement joins TRBV30 to TRBJ1-6; TRBD1 matches 9 bases. Germline V gene lookup returns CDR1 GTSNPN and CDR2 SVGIG (reference sequence). The CDR3 extends over 14 amino acids. V lost 2 bases, J lost 10 bases, and 6 bases stayed unmatched. This CDR3 reads CAWSIGQGRSPLHF. CDR3 DNA: TGTGCCTGGAGTATAGGACAGGGGAGATCACCCCTCCACTTT.

This clonotype was found once. A much larger clone sits a single nucleotide away, making a read error possible. The J gene is TRBJ1-6, the V gene TRBV19; TRBD1 matches 7 bases. In germline, CDR1 is LNHDA, CDR2 SQIVND (reference sequence). The CDR3 is made up of 16 amino acids. CDR3 sequence: CANSIADRISNSPLHF. The DNA for the CDR3 is TGTGCCAATAGTATAGCGGACAGGATCAGTAATTCACCCCTCCACTTT.

This sequence joins TRBV4-2 and TRBJ1-6; D perhaps matches TRBD1 (5 bases). The CDR3 loop spans 18 amino acids. The germline V gene encodes CDR1 LGHNA and CDR2 YNFKEQ. The ends were cut back, 0 bases at V and 9 bases at J, with 21 bases in the middle. Here the CDR3 reads CASSQELGQRGRSSPLHF. Here the CDR3 DNA reads TGTGCCAGCAGCCAAGAATTGGGGCAAAGGGGCCGGAGTTCACCCCTCCACTTT.

The rearrangement joins TRBV15 to TRBJ2-7, with TRBD2 identical over 13 bases. CDR3 size: 12 residues. V shed 11 bases, J shed 3 bases, and the junction held 1 base outside the gene matches. The germline V gene has CDR1 LNHNV and CDR2 YYDKDF (reference sequence). The CDR3: CAGLAGVYEQYF. CDR3 nucleotide sequence: TGTGCCGGACTAGCGGGGGTCTACGAGCAGTACTTC.

Concerning this clonotype itself: This may stem from a read error, because a much larger clone lies one nucleotide away. The gene calls are TRBV7-8 and TRBJ1-6, with D unresolved. This CDR3 spans 16 amino acids. CDR1 is SGHVS and CDR2 is FQNEAQ in the germline V gene. The CDR3 nucleotides read TGTGCCAGCAGCCCAATTTCCTCTATACATAATTCACCCTTCCACTTT. Amino acid sequence: CASSPISSIHNSPFHF. Combining the CDR3 with reference TRBV7-8 and TRBJ1-6 gives the whole variable domain GAGVSQSPRYKVAKRGQDVALRCDPISGHVSLFWYQQALGQGPEFLTYFQNEAQLDKSGLPSDRFFAERPEGSVSTLKIQRTQQEDSAVYLCASSPISSIHNSPFHFGNGTRLTVT.

In this sample, this clonotype turned up many times. This chain connects TRBV24-1 to TRBJ1-5, with 9 positions matching TRBD1. CDR3 length equals 19 residues. V gave up 4 bases and J gave up 2 bases; unmatched junction bases: 14. The germline gives CDR1 KGHDR, CDR2 SFDVKD. The DNA for the CDR3 is TGTGCCACCAGTGACCATGGGACAGGGATGGCTGGAGGCAATCAGCCCCAGCATTTT. This translates into CATSDHGTGMAGGNQPQHF.

Only a few counts were recorded for this clonotype. The rearrangement joins TRBV7-9 to TRBJ2-5; D not certain. This CDR3 region has 13 residues. V was pared by 2 bases and J by 8 bases, with 12 bases between. From germline, CDR1 is SEHNR and CDR2 FQNEAQ (reference sequence). The DNA of the CDR3 is TGTGCCAGCAGCTTATCCCTAGTTATAACCCAGTACTTC. As protein: CASSLSLVITQYF.

The V and J genes are TRBV5-4 and TRBJ1-6; D not resolved. The CDR3 extends over 14 amino acids. Germline CDR1 SGHNT, CDR2 YYREEE (reference sequence). V dropped 4 bases and J dropped 12 bases, with 17 bases sitting between them. The CDR3 sequence: CASSPEGYGRPLHF. The CDR3 DNA sequence: TGTGCCAGCAGCCCAGAGGGTTACGGGAGACCCCTCCACTTT.

This clonotype was counted only a few times. A read error may explain this, as a much larger clone is one base away. The chain links TRBV7-9 to TRBJ2-5; D uncertain. Trimming stripped 1 base from V and 0 bases from J, with 3 bases between. CDR3 length: 13 amino acids. CDR1 is SEHNR, CDR2 FQNEAQ, per germline (reference sequence). The DNA for the CDR3 is TGTGCCAGCAGCTTAGGGGACCAAGAGACCCAGTACTTC. It encodes CASSLGDQETQYF.

This clonotype was picked up a small number of times. The chain employs TRBV20-1 and TRBJ1-1; 7 nucleotides line up with TRBD1. This CDR3 has 13 amino acids. V lost 1 base to trimming and J lost 6 bases; unmatched junction nucleotides: 5. The germline V gene encodes CDR1 DFQATT and CDR2 SNEGSKA (reference sequence). CDR3 residues: CSARVKTGAEAFF. CDR3 in DNA: TGCAGTGCTAGAGTGAAAACAGGGGCTGAAGCTTTCTTT.

This clonotype has ten or more counts. The rearrangement joins TRBV7-9 to TRBJ2-7; D is uncertain. Germline assignment: CDR1 SEHNR and CDR2 FQNEAQ (reference sequence). This CDR3 has 14 residues. The ends were cut back, 3 bases at V and 0 bases at J, with 9 bases in the middle. CDR3 loop: CASSFHESSYEQYF. In DNA, the CDR3 is TGTGCCAGCAGCTTTCACGAGAGCTCCTACGAGCAGTACTTC. The variable domain in full, with the rest retrieved from reference TRBV7-9 and TRBJ2-7, is DTGVSQNPRHKITKRGQNVTFRCDPISEHNRLYWYRQTLGQGPEFLTYFQNEAQLEKSRLLSDRFSAERPKGSFSTLEIQRTEQGDSAMYLCASSFHESSYEQYFGPGTRLTVT.

This clonotype was seen at least ten times. The J gene is TRBJ1-6, the V gene TRBV11-1; no clear D. The CDR3 covers 14 residues. Germline V CDR1 and CDR2: SGHAT, FQDESV (reference sequence). The V gene lost 3 bases and the J gene lost 8 bases, with 11 bases spanning the gap. CDR3 protein: CASSFSGLDSPLHF. CDR3 sequence (DNA): TGTGCCAGCAGCTTCTCGGGATTGGATTCACCCCTCCACTTT.

The count of this clonotype is one. A much larger clone differs from this one at a single base, so this may be a read error. The V gene is TRBV20-1, the J gene TRBJ1-5; 10 bases map to TRBD1. V trimming: 8 bases; J trimming: 7 bases; junction bases outside the gene matches: 14. This CDR3 is built from 15 residues. The germline V gene encodes CDR1 DFQATT and CDR2 SNEGSKA (reference sequence). The CDR3 DNA is TGCAGTCCGACTTGGGACAGGGGAGGTACACAGCCCCAGCATTTT. Protein product: CSPTWDRGGTQPQHF.